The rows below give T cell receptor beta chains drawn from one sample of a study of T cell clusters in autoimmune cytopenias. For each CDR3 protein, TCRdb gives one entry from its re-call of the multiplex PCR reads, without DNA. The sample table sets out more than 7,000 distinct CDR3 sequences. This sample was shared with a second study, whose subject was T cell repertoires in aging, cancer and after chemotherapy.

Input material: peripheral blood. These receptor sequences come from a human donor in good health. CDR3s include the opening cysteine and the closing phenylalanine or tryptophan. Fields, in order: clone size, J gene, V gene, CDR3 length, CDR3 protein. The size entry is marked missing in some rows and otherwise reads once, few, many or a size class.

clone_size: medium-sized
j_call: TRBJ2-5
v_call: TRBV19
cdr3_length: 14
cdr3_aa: CASSIGPTQETQYF

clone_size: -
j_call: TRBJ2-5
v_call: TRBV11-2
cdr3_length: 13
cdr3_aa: CASSLETWGTQYF

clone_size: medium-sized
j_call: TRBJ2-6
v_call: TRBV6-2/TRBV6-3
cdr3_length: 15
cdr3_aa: CASSSTGSGANVLTF

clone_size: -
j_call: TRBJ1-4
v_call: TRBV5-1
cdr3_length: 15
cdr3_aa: CASSLDYREGEKLFF

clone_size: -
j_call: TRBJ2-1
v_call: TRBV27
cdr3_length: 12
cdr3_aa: CASRKGDNEQFF

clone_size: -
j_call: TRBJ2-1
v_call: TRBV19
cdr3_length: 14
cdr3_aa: CASSIGQGLNEQFF

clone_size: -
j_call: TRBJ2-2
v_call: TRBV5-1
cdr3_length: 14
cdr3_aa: CASSWTGNTGELFF

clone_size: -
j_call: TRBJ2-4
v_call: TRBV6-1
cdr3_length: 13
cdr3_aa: CASMPGPKNIQYF

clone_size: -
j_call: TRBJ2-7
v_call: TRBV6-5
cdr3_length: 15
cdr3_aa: CASSDAPSGWYEQYF

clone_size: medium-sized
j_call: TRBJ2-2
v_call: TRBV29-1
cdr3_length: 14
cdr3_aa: CSVEETMNTGELFF

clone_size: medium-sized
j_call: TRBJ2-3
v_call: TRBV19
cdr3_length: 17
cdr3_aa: CASSSRVAGVQADTQYF

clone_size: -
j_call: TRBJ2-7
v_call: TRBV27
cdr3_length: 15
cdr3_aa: CASSFSTASSYEQYF

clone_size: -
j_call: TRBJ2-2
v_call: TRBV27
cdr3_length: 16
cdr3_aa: CASRKDRVRDTGELFF

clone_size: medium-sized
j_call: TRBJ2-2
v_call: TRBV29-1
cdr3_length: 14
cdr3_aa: CSVGGLAGTGELFF

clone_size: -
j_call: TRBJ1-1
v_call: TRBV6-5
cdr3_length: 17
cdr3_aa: CASSYQDPALKAAEAFF

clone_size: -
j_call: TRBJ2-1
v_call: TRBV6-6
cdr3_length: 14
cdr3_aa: CASSYLVGPSEQFF

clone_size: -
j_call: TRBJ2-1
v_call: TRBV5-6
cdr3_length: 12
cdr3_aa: CASSFTDNEQFF

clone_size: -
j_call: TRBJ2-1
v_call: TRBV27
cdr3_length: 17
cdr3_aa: CASSLSRDRGRNNEQFF

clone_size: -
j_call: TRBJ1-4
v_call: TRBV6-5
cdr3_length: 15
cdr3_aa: CASSYSRAGREKLFF

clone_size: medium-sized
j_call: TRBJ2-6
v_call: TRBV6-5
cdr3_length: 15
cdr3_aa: CASGGQASGANVLTF

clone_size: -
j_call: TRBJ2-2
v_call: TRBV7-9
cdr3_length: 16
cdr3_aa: CASSTPPATSTGELFF

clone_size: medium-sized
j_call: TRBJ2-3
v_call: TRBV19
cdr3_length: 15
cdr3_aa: CASTPGPSGTDTQYF

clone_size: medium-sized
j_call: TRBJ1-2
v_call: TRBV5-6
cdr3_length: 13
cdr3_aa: CASSLNRGDGYTF

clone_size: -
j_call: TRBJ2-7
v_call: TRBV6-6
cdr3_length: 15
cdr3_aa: CASRNSGQGSYEQYF

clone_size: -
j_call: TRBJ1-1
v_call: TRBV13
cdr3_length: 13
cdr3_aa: CASSLKGATEAFF

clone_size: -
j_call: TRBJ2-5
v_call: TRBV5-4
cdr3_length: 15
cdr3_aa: CASSLRTSLTGDQYF

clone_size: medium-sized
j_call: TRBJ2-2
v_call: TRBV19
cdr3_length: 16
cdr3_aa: CASSPWTSGGIGELFF

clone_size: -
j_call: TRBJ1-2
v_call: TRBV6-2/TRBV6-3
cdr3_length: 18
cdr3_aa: CASSYFDREVGLRYGYTF

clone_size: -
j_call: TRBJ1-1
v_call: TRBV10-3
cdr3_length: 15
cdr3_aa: CAISKGTGGSTEAFF

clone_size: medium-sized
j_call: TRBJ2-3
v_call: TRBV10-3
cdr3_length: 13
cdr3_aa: CAISPGGRDTQYF

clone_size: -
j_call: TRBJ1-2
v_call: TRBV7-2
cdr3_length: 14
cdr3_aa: CASSLVLGFGGYTF

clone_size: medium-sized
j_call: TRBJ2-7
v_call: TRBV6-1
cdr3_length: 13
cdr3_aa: CASSEPLAYEQYF

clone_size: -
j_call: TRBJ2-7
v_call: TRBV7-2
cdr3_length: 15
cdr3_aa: CASSLQSGGADEQYF

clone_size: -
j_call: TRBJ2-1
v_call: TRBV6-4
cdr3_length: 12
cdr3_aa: CASSRDYNEQFF

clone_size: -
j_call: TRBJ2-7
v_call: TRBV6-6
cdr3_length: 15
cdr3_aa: CASRDPGQGPYEQYF

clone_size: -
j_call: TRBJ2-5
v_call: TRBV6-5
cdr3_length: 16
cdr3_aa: CASSWTSGGLGETQYF

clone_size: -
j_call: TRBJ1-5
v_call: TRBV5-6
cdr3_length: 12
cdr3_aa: CASSLTNQPQHF

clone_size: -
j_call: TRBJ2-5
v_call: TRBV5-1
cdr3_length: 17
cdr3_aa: CASSGLAGGNLLETQYF

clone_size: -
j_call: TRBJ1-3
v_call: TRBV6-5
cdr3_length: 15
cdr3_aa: CASSSGTTTGNTIYF

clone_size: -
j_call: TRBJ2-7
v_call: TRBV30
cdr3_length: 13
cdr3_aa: CAWKDRGRYEQYF

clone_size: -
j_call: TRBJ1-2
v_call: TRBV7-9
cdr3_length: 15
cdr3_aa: CASSPQGGLDYGYTF

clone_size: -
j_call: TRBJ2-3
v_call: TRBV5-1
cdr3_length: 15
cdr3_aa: CASSLNGGPADTQYF

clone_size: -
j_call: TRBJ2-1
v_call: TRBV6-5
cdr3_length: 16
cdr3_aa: CASSYRDKQGYNEQFF

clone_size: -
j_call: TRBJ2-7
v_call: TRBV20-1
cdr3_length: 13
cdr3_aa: CSARDRGLGEQYF

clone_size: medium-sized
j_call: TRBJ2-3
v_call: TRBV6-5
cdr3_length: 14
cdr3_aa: CASNPGGPTDTQYF

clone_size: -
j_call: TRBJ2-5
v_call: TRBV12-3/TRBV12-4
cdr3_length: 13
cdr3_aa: CASSFGGEGTQYF

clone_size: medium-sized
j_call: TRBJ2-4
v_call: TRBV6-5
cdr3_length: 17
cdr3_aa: CASSYSRPATGKNIQYF

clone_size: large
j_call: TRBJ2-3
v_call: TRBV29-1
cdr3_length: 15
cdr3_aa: CSVPRRDRGTDTQYF

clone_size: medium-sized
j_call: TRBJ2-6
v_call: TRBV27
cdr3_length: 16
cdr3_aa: CASTSRGVSGANVLTF

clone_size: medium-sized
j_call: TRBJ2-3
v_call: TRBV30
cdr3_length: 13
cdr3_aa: CAWSKGGTDTQYF

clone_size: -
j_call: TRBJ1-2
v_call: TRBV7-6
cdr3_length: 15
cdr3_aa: CASSSGVGSVLGYTF

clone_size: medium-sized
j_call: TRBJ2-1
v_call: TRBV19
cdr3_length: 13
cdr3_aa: CASSSSRGLDEFF

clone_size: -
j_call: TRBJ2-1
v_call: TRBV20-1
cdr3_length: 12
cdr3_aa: CRAGGGYNEQFF

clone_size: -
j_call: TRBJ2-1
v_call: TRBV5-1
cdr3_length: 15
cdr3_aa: CASRRGGGDDNEQFF

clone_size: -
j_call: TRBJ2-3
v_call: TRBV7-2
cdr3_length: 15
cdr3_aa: CASSLAGLAGDTQYF

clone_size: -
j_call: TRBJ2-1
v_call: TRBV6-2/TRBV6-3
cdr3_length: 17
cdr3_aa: CASSYSPLAGIYNEQFF

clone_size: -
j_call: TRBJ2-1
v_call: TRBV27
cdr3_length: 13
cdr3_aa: CASSSRESNEQFF

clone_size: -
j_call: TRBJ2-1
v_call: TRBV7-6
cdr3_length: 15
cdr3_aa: CASSIWTSGGNEQFF

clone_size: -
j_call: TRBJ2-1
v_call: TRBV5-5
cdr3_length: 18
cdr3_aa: CASGQGGRWLARGNEQFF

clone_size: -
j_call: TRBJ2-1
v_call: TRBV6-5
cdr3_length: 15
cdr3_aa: CASSSQGFEYNEQFF